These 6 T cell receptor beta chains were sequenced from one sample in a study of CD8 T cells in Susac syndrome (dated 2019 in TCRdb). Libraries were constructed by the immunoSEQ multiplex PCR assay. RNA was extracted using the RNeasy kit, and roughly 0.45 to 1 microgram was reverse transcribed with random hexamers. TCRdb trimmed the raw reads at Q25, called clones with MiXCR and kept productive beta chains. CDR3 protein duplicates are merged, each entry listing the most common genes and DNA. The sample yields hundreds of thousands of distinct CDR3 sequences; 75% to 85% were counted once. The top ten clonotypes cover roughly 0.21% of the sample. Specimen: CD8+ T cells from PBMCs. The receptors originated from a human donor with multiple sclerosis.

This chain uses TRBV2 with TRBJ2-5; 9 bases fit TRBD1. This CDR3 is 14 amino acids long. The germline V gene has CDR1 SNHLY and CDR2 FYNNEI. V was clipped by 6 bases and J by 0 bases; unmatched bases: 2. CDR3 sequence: CASRWTGDQETQYF. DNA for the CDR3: TGTGCCAGCAGGTGGACAGGGGACCAAGAGACCCAGTACTTC.

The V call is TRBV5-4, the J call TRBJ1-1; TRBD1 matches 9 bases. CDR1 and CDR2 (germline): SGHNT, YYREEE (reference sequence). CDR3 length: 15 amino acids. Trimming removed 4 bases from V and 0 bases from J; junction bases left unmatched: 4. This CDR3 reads CASSRTGVLNTEAFF. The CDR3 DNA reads TGTGCCAGCAGCCGGACAGGGGTCCTGAACACTGAAGCTTTCTTT.

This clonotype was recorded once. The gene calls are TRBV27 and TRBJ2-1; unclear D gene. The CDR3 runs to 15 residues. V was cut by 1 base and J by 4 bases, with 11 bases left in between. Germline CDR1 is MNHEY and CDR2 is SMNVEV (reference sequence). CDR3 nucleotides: TGTGCCAGCAGTTTATTGTGGGGTCCTTACAATGAGCAGTTCTTC. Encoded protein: CASSLLWGPYNEQFF.

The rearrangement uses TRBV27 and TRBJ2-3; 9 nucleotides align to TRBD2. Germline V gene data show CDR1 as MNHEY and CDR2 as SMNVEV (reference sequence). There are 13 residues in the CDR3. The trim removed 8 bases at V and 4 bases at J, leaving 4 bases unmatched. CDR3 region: CASGGGGADTQYF. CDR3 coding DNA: TGTGCCAGCGGCGGGGGGGGCGCAGATACGCAGTATTTT.

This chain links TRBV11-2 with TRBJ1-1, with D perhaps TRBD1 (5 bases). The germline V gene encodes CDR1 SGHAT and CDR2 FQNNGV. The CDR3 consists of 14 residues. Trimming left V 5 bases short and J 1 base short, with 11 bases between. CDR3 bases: TGTGCCAGCAGCGGGGGACCGCCGAACACTGAAGCTTTCTTT. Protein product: CASSGGPPNTEAFF.

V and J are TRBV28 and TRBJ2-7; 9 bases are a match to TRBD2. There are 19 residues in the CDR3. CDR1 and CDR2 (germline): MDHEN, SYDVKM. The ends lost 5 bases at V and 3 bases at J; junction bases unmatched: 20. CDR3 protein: CASSPLFGASGNGNYEQYF. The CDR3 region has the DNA TGTGCCAGCAGTCCCCTCTTTGGGGCTAGCGGGAATGGGAACTACGAGCAGTACTTC.